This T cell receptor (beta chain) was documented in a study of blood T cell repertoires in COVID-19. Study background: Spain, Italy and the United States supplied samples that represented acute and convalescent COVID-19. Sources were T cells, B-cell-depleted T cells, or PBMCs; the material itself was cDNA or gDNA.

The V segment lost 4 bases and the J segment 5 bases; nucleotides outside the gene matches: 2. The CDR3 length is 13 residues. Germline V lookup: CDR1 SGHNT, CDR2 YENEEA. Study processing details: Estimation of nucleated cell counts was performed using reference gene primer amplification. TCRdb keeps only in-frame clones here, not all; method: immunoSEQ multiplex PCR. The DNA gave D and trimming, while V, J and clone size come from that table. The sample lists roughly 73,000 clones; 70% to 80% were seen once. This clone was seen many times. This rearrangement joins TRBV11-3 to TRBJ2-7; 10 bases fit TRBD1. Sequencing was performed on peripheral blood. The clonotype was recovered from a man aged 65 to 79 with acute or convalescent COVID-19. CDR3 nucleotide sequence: TGTGCCAGCAGCTCCGGGACAGGGGACGAGCAGTACTTC. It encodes CASSSGTGDEQYF.